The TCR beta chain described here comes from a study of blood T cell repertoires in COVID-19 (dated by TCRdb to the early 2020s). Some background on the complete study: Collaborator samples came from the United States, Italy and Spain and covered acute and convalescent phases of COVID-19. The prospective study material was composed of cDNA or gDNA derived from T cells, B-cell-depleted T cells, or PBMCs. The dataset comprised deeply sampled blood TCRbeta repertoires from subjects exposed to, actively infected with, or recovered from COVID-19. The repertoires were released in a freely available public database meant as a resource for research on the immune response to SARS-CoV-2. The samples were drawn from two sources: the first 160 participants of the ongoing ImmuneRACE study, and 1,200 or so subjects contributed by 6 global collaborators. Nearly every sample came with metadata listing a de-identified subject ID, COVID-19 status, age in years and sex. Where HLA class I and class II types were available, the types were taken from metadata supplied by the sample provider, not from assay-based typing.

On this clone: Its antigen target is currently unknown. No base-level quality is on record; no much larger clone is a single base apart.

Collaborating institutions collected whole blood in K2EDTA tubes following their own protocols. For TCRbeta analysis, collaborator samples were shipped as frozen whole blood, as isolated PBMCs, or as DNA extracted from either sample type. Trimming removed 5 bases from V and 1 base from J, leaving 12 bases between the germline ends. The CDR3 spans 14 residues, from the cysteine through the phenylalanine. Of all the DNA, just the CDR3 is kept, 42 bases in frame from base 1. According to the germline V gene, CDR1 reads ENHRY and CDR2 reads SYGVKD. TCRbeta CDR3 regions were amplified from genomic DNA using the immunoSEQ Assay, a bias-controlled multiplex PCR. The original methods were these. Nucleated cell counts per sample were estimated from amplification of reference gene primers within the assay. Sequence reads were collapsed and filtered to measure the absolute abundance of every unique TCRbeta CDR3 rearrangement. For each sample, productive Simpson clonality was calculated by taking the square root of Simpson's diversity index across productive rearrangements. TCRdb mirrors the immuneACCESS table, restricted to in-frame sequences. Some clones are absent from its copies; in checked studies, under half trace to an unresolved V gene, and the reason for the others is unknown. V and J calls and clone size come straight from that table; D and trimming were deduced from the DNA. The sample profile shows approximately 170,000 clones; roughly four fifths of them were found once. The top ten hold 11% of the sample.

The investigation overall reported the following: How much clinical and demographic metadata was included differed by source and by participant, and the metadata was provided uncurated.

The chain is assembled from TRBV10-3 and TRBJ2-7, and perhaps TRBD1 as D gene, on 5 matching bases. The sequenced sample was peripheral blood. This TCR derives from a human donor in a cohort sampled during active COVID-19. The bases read TGTGCCATCAGTCCCAGGGTCGAATCCTACGAGCAGTACTTC. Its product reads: CAISPRVESYEQYF.